This T cell receptor (beta chain) was profiled in a study of blood T cell repertoires in COVID-19 (dated by TCRdb to the early 2020s). Broadly, across the study: The collaborator samples originated in the United States, Italy and Spain and spanned the acute and convalescent phases of COVID-19. The material from the prospective study consisted of cDNA or gDNA derived from T cells, B-cell-depleted T cells, or PBMCs. Subjects who had been exposed to COVID-19, were actively infected with it, or had recovered from it provided the deeply sampled blood TCRbeta repertoires that made up the dataset. The repertoires were released in a freely available public database intended as a resource for research on the immune response to SARS-CoV-2. Samples were obtained from the ongoing ImmuneRACE study (first 160 participants) and from 1,254 subjects provided by 6 global collaborators. Nearly every sample came with metadata listing a de-identified subject ID, COVID-19 status, age in years and sex. HLA class I and class II types, where available, came from metadata supplied by the sample provider rather than from assay-based typing. The paper as a whole reports these results and caveats: The amount of clinical and demographic metadata varied by source and participant and was provided uncurated.

TCRbeta CDR3 regions were amplified from genomic DNA by means of the immunoSEQ Assay, a bias-controlled multiplex PCR. The study's processing was this. The number of nucleated cells in each sample was estimated by amplification of reference gene primers within the assay. To quantify the absolute abundance of each unique TCRbeta CDR3 rearrangement, sequence reads were collapsed and filtered. For each sample, productive Simpson clonality was calculated as the square root of Simpson's diversity index across productive rearrangements. The clones in this table, taken by TCRdb from immuneACCESS, are in-frame only. Not every clone is retained; where verified, under half of the shortfall comes from an unresolved V gene, and the cause of the rest is unknown. The V and J calls and the clone size are those of that table, but D and trimming were determined from the DNA. The sample has around 110,000 clones on record, roughly 78% of them singletons. The biggest ten clones account for around 16% of the sample.

A word on this clone: This receptor's antigen is unknown. Per-nucleotide qualities are absent, and no much larger clonotype sits a single base away.

According to the germline V gene, CDR1 reads SGDLS and CDR2 reads YYNGEE. The CDR3 runs 15 amino acids, cysteine and phenylalanine included. CDR3 DNA only is kept here, 45 bases in frame from base 1. V is cut back by 4 bases and J by 2 bases, with 6 bases in the junction unmatched. Whole blood was collected in K2EDTA tubes by collaborating institutions according to the institutions' own protocols. For TCRbeta analysis, collaborators shipped samples as frozen whole blood, isolated PBMCs, or DNA extracted from either of those sample types. The rearranged segments are TRBV9 and TRBJ1-1, with TRBD1 matching 9 junction bases. The sequenced sample was peripheral blood. The source is a man aged 55-75 years with active or convalescent COVID-19. The CDR3 protein: CASSLRQGGNTEAFF. The DNA is as follows: TGTGCCAGCAGCCTCCGACAGGGGGGAAACACTGAAGCTTTCTTT.